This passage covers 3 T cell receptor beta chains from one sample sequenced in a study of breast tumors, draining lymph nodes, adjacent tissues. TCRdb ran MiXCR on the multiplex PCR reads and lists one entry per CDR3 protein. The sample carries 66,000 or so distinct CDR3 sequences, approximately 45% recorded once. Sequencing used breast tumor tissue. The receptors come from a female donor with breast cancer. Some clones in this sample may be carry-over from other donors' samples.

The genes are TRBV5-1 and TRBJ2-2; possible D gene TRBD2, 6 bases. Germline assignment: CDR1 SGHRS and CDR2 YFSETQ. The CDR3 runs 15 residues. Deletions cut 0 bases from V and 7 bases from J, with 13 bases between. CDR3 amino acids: CASSLAGTRGGELFF. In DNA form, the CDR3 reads TGCGCCAGCAGCTTGGCCGGGACTCGAGGCGGGGAGCTGTTTTTT.

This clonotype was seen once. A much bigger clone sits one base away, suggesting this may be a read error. This CDR3 is CASTDFQDRGVFRNTIYF. The CDR3 nucleotides read TGTGCCAGCACCGATTTCCAGGACAGGGGAGTATTTAGAAACACCATATATTTT. The rearrangement joins TRBV3-1 to TRBJ1-3; 9 bases align to TRBD1. CDR1 and CDR2 from the germline V gene are LGHDT and YNNKEL (reference sequence). The CDR3 is 18 amino acids. Germline trimming cut 7 bases from V and 5 bases from J; bases unmatched to any gene: 18.

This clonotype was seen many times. DNA for the CDR3: TGTGCCAGCAGCTTAACTAGCAGGGAAGGAAACACCATATATTTT. This codes for CASSLTSREGNTIYF. This chain joins TRBV11-2 and TRBJ1-3; D possibly corresponds to TRBD1 (5 bases). The V end lost 2 bases, the J end lost 4 bases, and 12 bases lay between the germline ends. CDR1 SGHAT and CDR2 FQNNGV come from the germline V gene. The CDR3 has 15 amino acids.